This T cell receptor (beta chain) was sequenced in a study of blood T cell repertoires in COVID-19. Method: immunoSEQ multiplex PCR; TCRdb's copy keeps in-frame clones and lacks some. The table shows 50,000 or so clones, with about 92% occurring only once. The CDR3 spans 14 residues. Germline V lookup: CDR1 MDHEN, CDR2 SYDVKM. V lost 6 bases and J lost 0; bases outside the gene matches: 3. The TCR originated in a human donor in a cohort sampled during active COVID-19. The sequenced sample consisted of peripheral blood. The chain has TRBV28 and TRBJ2-3, with 7 bases aligning to TRBD1. In DNA form, the CDR3 reads TGTGCCAGCAGGCAACAGGGGAGCACAGATACGCAGTATTTT. Protein sequence: CASRQQGSTDTQYF.